The next 5 T cell receptor beta chains were all read from a single sample in a study of CD8+ T cells in alopecia areata (dated by TCRdb to 2017 to 2018). Library preparation used the immunoSEQ multiplex PCR assay. To provide template for TCR sequencing, every sample had RNA extracted and reverse transcribed into cDNA. TCRdb took over this immuneACCESS table, retaining in-frame rearrangements with V and J assigned. Such tables are incomplete; in checked studies, under half of the missing clones stem from an unresolved V gene, and the remainder is unexplained. The data for this sample show around 300,000 clones, each detected more than once. The ten largest make up approximately 1.2% of the sample. Pooled mouse cutaneous lymph node cells were stained for CD4, CD8alpha, NKG2D, NKG2ACE and other markers and were then sorted on a BD Influx. Sequencing was performed on CD4+ T cells sorted from a lymph node. These receptor sequences come from a C3H/HeJ mouse with alopecia areata. Mice of this strain bear MHC haplotype H2-k.

This clone has a handful of counts. The genes are named according to mouse. The read ends 4 residues early relative to the CDR3; the germline J gene fills the gap. This sample includes further DNA sequences coding for the same CDR3. The chain recombines TRBV5 with TRBJ1-2; D is possibly TRBD1 (5 bases). This CDR3 has 14 residues. Trimming took 4 bases from V and 0 from J, leaving 9 bases between them. CDR1 and CDR2 (germline): LGHNA, YNLKQL (reference sequence). The CDR3 protein is CASSPDSANSDYTF. CDR3 DNA, as far as it was read: TGTGCCAGCAGCCCCGACAGTGCAAACTCC.

In its sample, this clone was seen a few times. Mouse germline and gene names are used. The sequenced fragment ends 4 residues before the CDR3 boundary, so the rest is inferred from the germline J gene. The sample carries other DNA sequences with the same CDR3. The V call is TRBV19, the J call TRBJ1-2, with a possible D match to TRBD1 (5 bases). CDR1 FNHDT and CDR2 SITEND come from the germline V gene (reference sequence). V lost 0 bases, J lost 1 base, and 7 bases lay in between. This CDR3 contains 14 residues. The CDR3 loop reads CASSIGGENSDYTF. Partial CDR3 DNA: TGTGCCAGCAGTATAGGGGGGGAAAACTCC.

Concerning this clone: The listed genes are named as in mouse. The CDR3 end falls 4 residues outside the read, so it is completed with the germline J gene. The gene calls are TRBV19 and TRBJ2-2; 9 bases are a match to TRBD1. After removal of 5 bases from V and 2 bases from J, the junction contained 7 bases not matched to a gene. The length of the CDR3 is 16 residues. Germline CDR1 FNHDT, CDR2 SITEND (reference sequence). The covered CDR3 bases are TGTGCCAGCAGAGTCGACAGGGGGAGGAACACCGGG. Encoded protein: CASRVDRGRNTG. The whole CDR3 sequence reads CASRVDRGRNTGQLYF.

This clone was detected a few times. Any gene name here is a mouse gene name. The DNA ends 3 residues before the CDR3 does, and the rest of the CDR3 is filled in from the germline J gene. This chain joins TRBV13-2 and TRBJ1-6; the D gene is possibly TRBD1 (6 bases). TRBJ1-6 is placed among ORFs of uncertain function. Germline lookup yields CDR1 NNHNN and CDR2 SYGAGS (reference sequence). The V end lost 3 bases, the J end lost 0 bases, and 10 bases lay between the germline ends. The CDR3 is 16 residues long. The DNA read from the CDR3 is TGTGCCAGCGGTGCCCGGACAGATTCCTATAATTCGCCC. As protein: CASGARTDSYNSP. The entire CDR3 sequence reads CASGARTDSYNSPLYF.

This clone has just a few counts. The gene names given are mouse names. CDR3 in amino acids: CASSDSGYSYEQYF. The CDR3 bases that were read are TGTGCCAGCAGTGATTCTGGTTACTCCTAT. The chain links TRBV13-1 to TRBJ2-7; D unclear. The read comes to an end 4 residues before the CDR3 does, leaving the germline J gene to fill in the end. Trimming removed 1 base from V and 0 bases from J, with 8 bases in between. CDR1 and CDR2 from the germline V gene are NSHNY and SYGAGN. CDR3 length: 14 residues.